What follows are 7 T cell receptor beta chains derived from one specimen sequenced in a study of T cells expressing NK-cell markers. TCRdb processed the 5' RACE reads again and assigns one entry to each CDR3 protein, with no DNA. This listing includes 150,000 to 200,000 distinct CDR3 sequences. The material sequenced was blood T cells: a sorted CD56 or NKG2C T cell subset, CD4+ or CD8+ T cells, or bulk PBMC T cells (not recorded which). The source of these receptors is a woman aged 18-70 years in good health.

V gene TRBV3-1 combines with J gene TRBJ2-2; TCRdb lists TRBD2, though no DNA is available to test this call. The CDR3 length is 12 residues. Germline V gene sequence: CDR1 LGHDT, CDR2 YNNKEL (reference sequence). This CDR3 is CASSSRGRELFF. Drawing the rest from reference TRBV3-1 and TRBJ2-2, the complete variable domain is DTAVSQTPKYLVTQMGNDKSIKCEQNLGHDTMYWYKQDSKKFLKIMFSYNNKELIINETVPNRFSPKSPDKAHLNLHINSLELGDSAVYFCASSSRGRELFFGEGSRLTVL.

The V call is TRBV24-1, the J call TRBJ1-2. This CDR3 region has 12 residues. CDR1 is KGHDR and CDR2 is SFDVKD in the germline V gene. CDR3 amino acids: CATSAQNYGYTF.

The chain couples TRBV3-1 to TRBJ2-3; absent DNA, TCRdb's TRBD2 call cannot be checked. The CDR3 covers 18 residues. CDR1 and CDR2 (germline): LGHDT, YNNKEL (reference sequence). The CDR3 reads CASSQDTPSVRGTDTQYF.

This chain connects TRBV6-1 to TRBJ1-3; TCRdb picks TRBD1, but there is no DNA to check that call. This CDR3 spans 15 amino acids. Germline loops: CDR1 MNHNS, CDR2 SASEGT. The CDR3 loop reads CASRIDRVGGNTIYF.

The gene calls are TRBV11-2 and TRBJ2-5; TCRdb lists TRBD2, though no DNA is available to test this call. The germline V gene has CDR1 SGHAT and CDR2 FQNNGV. The CDR3 is 16 residues long. CDR3 loop: CASSLGTSGGSETQYF.

The chain's CDR3 is CASSLDGAYEQYF. The rearrangement joins TRBV5-1 to TRBJ2-7. Germline CDR1 is SGHRS and CDR2 is YFSETQ. The CDR3 runs 13 residues. Using reference TRBV5-1 and TRBJ2-7 for the parts outside the CDR3, the full variable domain is KAGVTQTPRYLIKTRGQQVTLSCSPISGHRSVSWYQQTPGQGLQFLFEYFSETQRNKGNFPGRFSGRQFSNSRSEMNVSTLELGDSALYLCASSLDGAYEQYFGPGTRLTVT.

The V call is TRBV4-2, the J call TRBJ2-5; the TCRdb D gene call, TRBD2, has no DNA to confirm it. CDR1 and CDR2 from the germline V gene are LGHNA and YNFKEQ. CDR3 length equals 14 residues. The CDR3 protein is CASSQVTSAETQYF.